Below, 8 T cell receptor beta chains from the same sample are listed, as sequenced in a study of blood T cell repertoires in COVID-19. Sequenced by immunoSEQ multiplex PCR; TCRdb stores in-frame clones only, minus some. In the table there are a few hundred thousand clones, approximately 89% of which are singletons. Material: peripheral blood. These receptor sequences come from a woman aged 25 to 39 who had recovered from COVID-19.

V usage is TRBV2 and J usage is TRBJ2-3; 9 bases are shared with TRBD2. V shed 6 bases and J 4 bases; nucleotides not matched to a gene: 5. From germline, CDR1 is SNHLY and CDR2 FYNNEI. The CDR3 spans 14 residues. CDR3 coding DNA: TGTGCCAGCAGGATAGCGGGGGTGGCAGATACGCAGTATTTT. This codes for CASRIAGVADTQYF.

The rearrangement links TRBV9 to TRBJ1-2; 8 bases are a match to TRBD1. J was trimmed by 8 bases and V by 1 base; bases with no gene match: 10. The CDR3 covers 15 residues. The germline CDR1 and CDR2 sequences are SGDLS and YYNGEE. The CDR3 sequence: CASSVRGGTGEGYTF. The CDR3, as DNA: TGTGCCAGCAGCGTAAGAGGAGGGACAGGAGAGGGCTACACCTTC.

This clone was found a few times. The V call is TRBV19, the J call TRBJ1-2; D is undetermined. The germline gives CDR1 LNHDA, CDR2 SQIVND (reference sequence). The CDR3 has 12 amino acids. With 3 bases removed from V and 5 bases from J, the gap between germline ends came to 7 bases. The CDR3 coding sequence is TGTGCCAGTAGTATGGCTAGTTATGGCTACACCTTC. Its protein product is CASSMASYGYTF. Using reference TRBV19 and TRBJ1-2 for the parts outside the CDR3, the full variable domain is DGGITQSPKYLFRKEGQNVTLSCEQNLNHDAMYWYRQDPGQGLRLIYYSQIVNDFQKGDIAEGYSVSREKKESFPLTVTSAQKNPTAFYLCASSMASYGYTFGSGTRLTVV.

CDR3 in DNA: TGTGCCTGCCGAGGGGGGGCCGAGACCCAGTACTTC. Translated: CACRGGAETQYF. The V gene is TRBV30, the J gene TRBJ2-5, with D perhaps matching TRBD2 (7 bases). Germline V gene sequence: CDR1 GTSNPN, CDR2 SVGIG (reference sequence). The CDR3 is made up of 12 amino acids. V dropped 6 bases and J dropped 5 bases, with 13 bases sitting between them.

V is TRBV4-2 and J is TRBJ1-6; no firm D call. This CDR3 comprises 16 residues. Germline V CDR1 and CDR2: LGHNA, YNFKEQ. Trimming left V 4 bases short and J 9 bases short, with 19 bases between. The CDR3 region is CASSPQAGSGVSPLHF. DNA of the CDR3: TGTGCCAGCAGCCCCCAAGCGGGGTCTGGGGTTTCACCCCTCCACTTT.

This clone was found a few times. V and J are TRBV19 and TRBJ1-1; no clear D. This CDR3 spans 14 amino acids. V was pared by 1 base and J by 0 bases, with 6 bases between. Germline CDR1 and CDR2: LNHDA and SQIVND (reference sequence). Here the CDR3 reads CASSIGHMNTEAFF. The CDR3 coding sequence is TGTGCCAGTAGTATAGGGCATATGAACACTGAAGCTTTCTTT.

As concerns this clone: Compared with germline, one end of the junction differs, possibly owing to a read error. DNA for the CDR3: TGTGCCAGCGGTGAGGCAAGGGGTGACGGCTACACCTTC. Protein sequence: CASGEARGDGYTF. The chain couples TRBV2 to TRBJ1-2; possibly TRBD1 for D (5 bases). The CDR3 is 13 residues long. Germline-derived CDR1 and CDR2 are SNHLY and FYNNEI.

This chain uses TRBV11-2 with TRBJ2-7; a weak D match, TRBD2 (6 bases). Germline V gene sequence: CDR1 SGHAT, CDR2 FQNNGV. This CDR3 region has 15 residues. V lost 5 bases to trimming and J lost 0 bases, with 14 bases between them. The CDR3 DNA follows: TGTGCCAGCAGCCCCGTATCCGGGGGCTCCTACGAGCAGTACTTC. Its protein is CASSPVSGGSYEQYF.